The present entry profiles one T cell receptor beta chain with its context. Its target is not known. The data were taken from a study of T cell responses to AZD1222 COVID-19 vaccine. Study-wide findings and caveats: Spike-specific TCR depth and breadth grew after two AZD1222 doses. There were mostly white British donors and more females than males, and clonal diversity was possibly underestimated. At study baseline, merely roughly 6 AZD1222 recipients were seropositive.

CDR3 length equals 15 residues. The germline V gene encodes CDR1 SGHRS and CDR2 YFSETQ. Losses at the gene ends were 4 bases for V and 4 bases for J; bases not matched to a gene: 7. Generated by immunoSEQ multiplex PCR, the TCRdb table keeps only in-frame clones and is missing some. In the table there are 85,000 to 100,000 clones, roughly nine tenths of which are singletons. The sequencing here drew on peripheral blood, taken 28 days after the second AZD1222 dose. This sequence was found in an adult who received the AZD1222 COVID-19 vaccine. V usage is TRBV5-1 and J usage is TRBJ1-4; 7 nucleotides line up with TRBD1. The chain's CDR3 is CASSPGTAFNEKLFF. As DNA, the CDR3 is TGCGCCAGCAGCCCGGGGACAGCGTTTAATGAAAAACTGTTTTTT.